Detailed here is one T cell receptor beta chain. What antigen it recognizes has not been identified. No base quality information exists; no much larger clone differs at one position. The entry originates in a study of control samples from healthy donors and cancer patients (dated by TCRdb to the early 2020s). The receptor library was made with the immunoSEQ multiplex PCR assay. TCRdb carries this immuneACCESS record with in-frame sequences only. Its versions omit some clonotypes, under half of them owing to an unresolved V gene in the studies checked, with the rest unexplained. The sample table shows roughly 76,000 clones, and roughly 93% are seen once. Of the sample, around 4.9% falls within the top ten clones. The sequence was obtained from a woman aged 18-29 years in good health. The sample was blood.

The nucleotide sequence reads as follows: TGTGCCAGCAGCTTAGAATGGGAGGGGCAGCCCCAGCATTTT. It is translated as CASSLEWEGQPQHF. The receptor chain draws on TRBV7-9 and TRBJ1-5; a weak D assignment points to TRBD1 (5 bases agree). At the junction V is shortened by 1 base and J by 7 bases, with 11 bases in between. The germline V gene encodes CDR1 SEHNR and CDR2 FQNEAQ (reference sequence). The CDR3 measures 14 amino acids from cysteine to phenylalanine. Only the CDR3 portion is preserved as DNA: 42 bases, with reading frame beginning at the first base.